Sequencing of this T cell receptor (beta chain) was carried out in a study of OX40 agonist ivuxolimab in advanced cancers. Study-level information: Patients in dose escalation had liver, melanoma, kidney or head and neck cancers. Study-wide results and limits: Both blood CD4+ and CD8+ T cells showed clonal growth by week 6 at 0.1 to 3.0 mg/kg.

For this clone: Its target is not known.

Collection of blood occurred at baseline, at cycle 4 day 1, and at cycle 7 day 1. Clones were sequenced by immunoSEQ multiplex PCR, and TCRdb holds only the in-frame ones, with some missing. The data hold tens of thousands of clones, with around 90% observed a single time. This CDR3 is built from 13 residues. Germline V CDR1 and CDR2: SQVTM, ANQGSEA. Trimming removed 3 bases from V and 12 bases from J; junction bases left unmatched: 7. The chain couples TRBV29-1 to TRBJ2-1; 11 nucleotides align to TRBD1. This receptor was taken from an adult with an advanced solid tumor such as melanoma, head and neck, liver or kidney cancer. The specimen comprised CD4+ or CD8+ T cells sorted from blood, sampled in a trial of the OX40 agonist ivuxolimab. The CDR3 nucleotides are TGCAGCGTTGAGGACAGGGGGCGAGGGGTGCAGTTCTTC. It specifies CSVEDRGRGVQFF.